These 18 T cell receptor beta chains originate from one sample sequenced in a study of cytomegalovirus exposure and HLA in healthy donors. In the PCR, 60 Vbeta and 13 Jbeta primers were used. TCRdb's copy holds only in-frame clones and misses some; the assay was immunoSEQ multiplex PCR. The sample contains a few hundred thousand clones, around nine tenths of which appear only once. The sequencing input was PBMCs. The receptors here all came from a woman aged 18-29 years in good health and CMV-seronegative.

V gene TRBV7-3 combines with J gene TRBJ2-3; D unresolved. The V end was cut by 5 bases, the J end by 3 bases, with 12 bases between. Germline CDR1 is SGHTA and CDR2 is FQGTGA. CDR3 length: 14 amino acids. The CDR3: CASSLGPSTDTQYF. The CDR3 DNA follows: TGTGCCAGCAGCCTTGGCCCCTCGACAGATACGCAGTATTTT. The variable domain in full, with the rest retrieved from reference TRBV7-3 and TRBJ2-3, is GAGVSQTPSNKVTEKGKYVELRCDPISGHTALYWYRQSLGQGPEFLIYFQGTGAADDSGLPNDRFFAVRPEGSVSTLKIQRTERGDSAVYLCASSLGPSTDTQYFGPGTRLTVL.

The V gene is TRBV9, the J gene TRBJ2-5, with a tentative D call TRBD2 (5 bases). Germline V gene lookup returns CDR1 SGDLS and CDR2 YYNGEE. The CDR3 totals 15 residues. V shed 4 bases and J shed 5 bases, with 18 bases lying between them. The CDR3 bases are TGTGCCAGCAGCAAGAGAATGACTACGGCGGAGACCCAGTACTTC. This encodes CASSKRMTTAETQYF.

The chain uses TRBV4-1 and TRBJ2-5, with 9 bases aligning to TRBD2. V trimming: 0 bases; J trimming: 2 bases; junction bases outside the gene matches: 4. Germline loops: CDR1 MGHRA, CDR2 YSYEKL. The CDR3 sequence is 16 residues long. The DNA for the CDR3 is TGCGCCAGCAGCCAAGAACTGCTAGCGGGGCAAGAGACCCAGTACTTC. Protein: CASSQELLAGQETQYF.

The gene calls are TRBV21-1 and TRBJ1-2. TRBV21-1 is a known pseudogene. The CDR3 is 15 residues long. DNA for the CDR3: TGTGCCAGCAGCAACCCCGATCCCCTAACGGATGGCTACACCTTC. It is translated as CASSNPDPLTDGYTF.

This clone appeared once. This sequence joins TRBV6-5 and TRBJ1-1; 8 nucleotides match TRBD1. The CDR3 is made up of 12 amino acids. CDR1 and CDR2 from the germline V gene are MNHEY and SVGAGI. With V trimmed by 2 bases and J by 10 bases, 3 bases remained unmatched. The DNA of the CDR3 is TGTGCCAGCAGTTACCAAGGACAGGGAGCTTTCTTT. It translates to CASSYQGQGAFF.

This rearrangement joins TRBV5-1 to TRBJ2-3; a weak D match, TRBD2 (5 bases). Per the germline V gene, CDR1 is SGHRS and CDR2 is YFSETQ. V was shortened by 0 bases and J by 1 base, with 9 bases between the two germline ends. CDR3 length: 15 amino acids. CDR3 nucleotides: TGCGCCAGCAGCTTGGCCGTCGGGGGCACAGATACGCAGTATTTT. Amino acids: CASSLAVGGTDTQYF.

The rearrangement uses TRBV5-1 and TRBJ2-1; 7 bases are a match to TRBD1. From germline, CDR1 is SGHRS and CDR2 YFSETQ. This CDR3 contains 16 residues. V trimming: 4 bases; J trimming: 0 bases; junction bases outside the gene matches: 7. The DNA of the CDR3 is TGCGCCAGCAGCCCGGACGGGACAGTCTCCTACAATGAGCAGTTCTTC. Residues: CASSPDGTVSYNEQFF. The full variable domain, with the rest looked up from reference TRBV5-1 and TRBJ2-1, is KAGVTQTPRYLIKTRGQQVTLSCSPISGHRSVSWYQQTPGQGLQFLFEYFSETQRNKGNFPGRFSGRQFSNSRSEMNVSTLELGDSALYLCASSPDGTVSYNEQFFGPGTRLTVL.

The chain has TRBV5-8 and TRBJ2-1; 16 bases are a match to TRBD2. The junction had 13 bases not matched to a gene; V was cut back by 4 bases and J by 6 bases. The germline V gene encodes CDR1 SGHTS and CDR2 YDEGEE. The CDR3 contains 19 residues. The CDR3 sequence: CASSLGLAGGRTRGNEQFF. The CDR3 DNA follows: TGTGCCAGCAGCCTGGGACTAGCGGGGGGGCGGACAAGGGGCAATGAGCAGTTCTTC. Based on the CDR3 plus reference TRBV5-8 and TRBJ2-1, the full variable domain is EAGVTQSPTHLIKTRGQQATLRCSPISGHTSVYWYQQALGLGLQFLLWYDEGEERNRGNFPPRFSGRQFPNYSSELNVNALELEDSALYLCASSLGLAGGRTRGNEQFFGPGTRLTVL.

The J gene is TRBJ2-5, the V gene TRBV11-2, with a weak D call TRBD2 (5 bases). V lost 0 bases, J lost 0 bases, and 8 bases lay in between. The germline V gene encodes CDR1 SGHAT and CDR2 FQNNGV. This CDR3 comprises 15 residues. As DNA, the CDR3 is TGTGCCAGCAGCTTAGAACTAGTGAACCAAGAGACCCAGTACTTC. It translates to CASSLELVNQETQYF.

The chain couples TRBV6-1 to TRBJ1-2, with a possible D match to TRBD1 (6 bases). This CDR3 is 14 amino acids long. The V gene's germline CDR1 is MNHNS and CDR2 SASEGT. V was cut by 2 bases and J by 6 bases, with 13 bases left in between. This chain's CDR3 is CASSELGGGNGYTF. CDR3 sequence (DNA): TGTGCCAGCAGTGAACTCGGGGGGGGCAATGGCTACACCTTC.

CDR3 in amino acids: CASSSRRSSYNEQFF. The CDR3 region has the DNA TGTGCCAGCAGTTCCAGGAGGAGCTCCTACAATGAGCAGTTCTTC. The rearrangement joins TRBV27 to TRBJ2-1, with D tentatively TRBD2 (5 bases). The CDR3 is 15 residues long. The germline gives CDR1 MNHEY, CDR2 SMNVEV (reference sequence). V was pared by 4 bases and J by 0 bases, with 10 bases between.

This clone appeared once. The chain recombines TRBV13 with TRBJ1-2; D not resolved. Germline V CDR1 and CDR2: PRHDT, FYEKMQ (reference sequence). There are 12 residues in the CDR3. V shed 2 bases and J shed 6 bases, with 7 bases lying between them. CDR3 amino acids: CASSLLGDGYTF. CDR3 in DNA: TGTGCCAGCAGCTTATTGGGAGATGGCTACACCTTC.

The chain combines TRBV27 with TRBJ2-1; D is ambiguous. This CDR3 region has 12 residues. V lost 8 bases, J lost 4 bases, and 9 bases lay in between. Germline CDR1 and CDR2: MNHEY and SMNVEV (reference sequence). DNA for the CDR3: TGTGCCAGCCGATCAGCGTACAATGAGCAGTTCTTC. It is translated as CASRSAYNEQFF.

Regarding this clone: Its ends do not fully match the called genes, so a read error is possible. The sample carries other DNA sequences with the same CDR3. J is TRBJ2-2 and V is TRBV7-6; D gene uncertain. Germline CDR1 is SGHVS and CDR2 is FNYEAQ. The CDR3 consists of 15 residues. This CDR3 is CASSLTVTNTGELFF. Written as DNA, the CDR3 is TGTGCCAGCAGCCTGACTGTAACGAATACCGGGGAGCTGTTTTTT.

The chain recombines TRBV3-1 (or the pseudogene TRBV3-2) with TRBJ2-3, with D tentatively TRBD2 (5 bases). In germline, CDR1 is LGHDT, CDR2 YNNKEL (reference sequence). Trimming pared 10 bases from V and 9 bases from J, leaving 8 bases between. This CDR3 has 9 residues. The CDR3 bases are TGTGCCAACCCGGGAACGCAGTATTTT. Translation gives CANPGTQYF.

The V gene is TRBV2, the J gene TRBJ2-3, with D perhaps matching TRBD2 (6 bases). Trimming removed 4 bases at V and 2 bases at J, with 13 bases between. This CDR3 contains 15 residues. CDR1 and CDR2 from the germline V gene are SNHLY and FYNNEI. For the CDR3, the DNA is TGTGCCAGCAGTGTTGACGCGGGGATCACAGATACGCAGTATTTT. Protein: CASSVDAGITDTQYF.

The rearrangement uses TRBV5-1 and TRBJ2-7; possibly TRBD1 for D (5 bases). Germline values: CDR1 SGHRS, CDR2 YFSETQ. This CDR3 has 15 residues. V was pared by 1 base and J by 0 bases, with 11 bases between. CDR3 sequence: CASSLSVGASYEQYF. DNA of the CDR3: TGCGCCAGCAGCTTGAGCGTAGGGGCCTCCTACGAGCAGTACTTC.

CDR3 in DNA: TGTGCCAGCAGTTTAGGGACACAGAGCTCCTACAATGAGCAGTTCTTC. It is translated as CASSLGTQSSYNEQFF. The chain joins TRBV6-5 to TRBJ2-1; D may be TRBD1 (6 bases). This CDR3 is 16 amino acids long. Trimming removed 4 bases at V and 0 bases at J, with 13 bases between. From germline, CDR1 is MNHEY and CDR2 SVGAGI.